The T cell receptor (beta chain) under discussion was sequenced for a study of OX40 agonist ivuxolimab in advanced cancers. Findings and caveats of the study: Among the least clonally expanded were partial responders at 0.1-3.0 mg/kg. On average, CD8+ T cells showed a greater number of expanded clones than CD4+.

Notes on this clone: The antigen is undetermined.

Exclusion of a patient followed from autoimmune disease history or systemic immunosuppression. TCRdb keeps only in-frame clones here, not all; method: immunoSEQ multiplex PCR. The data contain 65,000 to 75,000 clones, about 85% of them singletons. This CDR3 region has 11 residues. With 5 bases removed from V and 9 bases from J, the gap between germline ends came to 8 bases. Looked up from germline, CDR1 is SGHTA and CDR2 is FQGNSA. The source is an adult with an advanced solid tumor such as melanoma, head and neck, liver or kidney cancer. The rearrangement joins TRBV7-2 to TRBJ2-1, with unresolved D. The specimen comprised CD4+ or CD8+ T cells sorted from blood, sampled in a trial of the OX40 agonist ivuxolimab. CDR3 bases: TGTGCCAGCAGCCGGACCGGTGAGCAGTTCTTC. Translating gives CASSRTGEQFF. The full variable domain, its missing parts supplied by reference TRBV7-2 and TRBJ2-1, is GAGVSQSPSNKVTEKGKDVELRCDPISGHTALYWYRQSLGQGLEFLIYFQGNSAPDKSGLPSDRFSAERTGGSVSTLTIQRTQQEDSAVYLCASSRTGEQFFGPGTRLTVL.